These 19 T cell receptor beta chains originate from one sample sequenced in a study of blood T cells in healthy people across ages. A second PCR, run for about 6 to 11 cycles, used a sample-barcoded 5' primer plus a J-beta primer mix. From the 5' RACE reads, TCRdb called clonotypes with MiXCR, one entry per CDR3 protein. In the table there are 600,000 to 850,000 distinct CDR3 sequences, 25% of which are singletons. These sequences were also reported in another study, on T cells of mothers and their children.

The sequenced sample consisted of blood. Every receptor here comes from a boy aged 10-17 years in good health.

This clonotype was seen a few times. The DNA of the CDR3 is TGCGCCAGCAGCTTGGTGGCCGGAGCAAGTTACAATGAGCAGTTCTTC. Protein product: CASSLVAGASYNEQFF. The chain is built from TRBV5-1 and TRBJ2-1; D call uncertain. Deletions cut 0 bases from V and 4 bases from J, with 14 bases between. The CDR3 extends over 16 amino acids. The germline V gene encodes CDR1 SGHRS and CDR2 YFSETQ. Based on the CDR3 plus reference TRBV5-1 and TRBJ2-1, the full variable domain is KAGVTQTPRYLIKTRGQQVTLSCSPISGHRSVSWYQQTPGQGLQFLFEYFSETQRNKGNFPGRFSGRQFSNSRSEMNVSTLELGDSALYLCASSLVAGASYNEQFFGPGTRLTVL.

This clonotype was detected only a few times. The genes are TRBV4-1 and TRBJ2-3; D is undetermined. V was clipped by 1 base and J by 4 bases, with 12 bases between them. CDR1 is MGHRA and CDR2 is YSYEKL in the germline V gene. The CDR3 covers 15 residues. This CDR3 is CASSQGGGMADTQYF. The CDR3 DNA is TGCGCCAGCAGCCAAGGTGGCGGTATGGCAGATACGCAGTATTTT.

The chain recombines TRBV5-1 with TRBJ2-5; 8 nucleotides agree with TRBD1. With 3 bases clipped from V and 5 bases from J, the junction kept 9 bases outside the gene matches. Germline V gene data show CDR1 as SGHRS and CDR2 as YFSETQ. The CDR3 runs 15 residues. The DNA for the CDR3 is TGCGCCAGCAGCTCCCCGGACAGGGCGAATGAGACCCAGTACTTC. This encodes CASSSPDRANETQYF.

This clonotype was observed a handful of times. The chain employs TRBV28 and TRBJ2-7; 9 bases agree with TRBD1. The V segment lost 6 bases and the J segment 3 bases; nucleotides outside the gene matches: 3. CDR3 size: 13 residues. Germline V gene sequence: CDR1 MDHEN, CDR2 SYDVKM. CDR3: CASRETGGYEQYF. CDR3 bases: TGTGCCAGCAGAGAGACAGGGGGCTACGAGCAGTACTTC.

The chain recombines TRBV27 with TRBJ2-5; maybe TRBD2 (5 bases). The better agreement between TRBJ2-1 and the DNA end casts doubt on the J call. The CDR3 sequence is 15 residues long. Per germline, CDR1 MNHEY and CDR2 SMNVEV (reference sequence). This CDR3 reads CASNSDLAVSDEQFF. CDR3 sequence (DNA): TGTGCCAGCAATTCGGACTTAGCAGTATCTGATGAGCAGTTCTTC.

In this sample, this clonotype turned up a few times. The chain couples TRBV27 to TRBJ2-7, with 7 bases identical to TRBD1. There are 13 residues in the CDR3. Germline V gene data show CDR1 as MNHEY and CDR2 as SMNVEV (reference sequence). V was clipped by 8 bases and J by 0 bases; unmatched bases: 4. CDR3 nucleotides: TGTGCCAGCCGGACAGGTCGCTCCTACGAGCAGTACTTC. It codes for CASRTGRSYEQYF.

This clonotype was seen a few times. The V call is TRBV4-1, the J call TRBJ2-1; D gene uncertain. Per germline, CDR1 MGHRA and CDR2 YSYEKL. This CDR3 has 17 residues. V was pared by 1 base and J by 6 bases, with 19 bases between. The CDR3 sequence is CASSQVLPVVGGNEQFF. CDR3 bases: TGCGCCAGCAGCCAAGTTCTTCCCGTCGTTGGCGGCAATGAGCAGTTCTTC.

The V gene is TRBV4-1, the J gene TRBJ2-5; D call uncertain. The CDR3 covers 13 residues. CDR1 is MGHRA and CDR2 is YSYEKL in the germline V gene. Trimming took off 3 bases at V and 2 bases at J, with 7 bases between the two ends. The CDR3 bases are TGCGCCAGCAGCCACCCCAATCAAGAGACCCAGTACTTC. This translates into CASSHPNQETQYF.

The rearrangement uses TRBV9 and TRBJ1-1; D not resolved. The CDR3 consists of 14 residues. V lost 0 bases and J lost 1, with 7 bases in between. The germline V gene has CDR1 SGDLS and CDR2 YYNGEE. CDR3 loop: CASSVVGGNTEAFF. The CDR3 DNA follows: TGTGCCAGCAGCGTAGTAGGAGGGAACACTGAAGCTTTCTTT. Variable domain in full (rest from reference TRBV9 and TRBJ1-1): DSGVTQTPKHLITATGQRVTLRCSPRSGDLSVYWYQQSLDQGLQFLIQYYNGEERAKGNILERFSAQQFPDLHSELNLSSLELGDSALYFCASSVVGGNTEAFFGQGTRLTVV.

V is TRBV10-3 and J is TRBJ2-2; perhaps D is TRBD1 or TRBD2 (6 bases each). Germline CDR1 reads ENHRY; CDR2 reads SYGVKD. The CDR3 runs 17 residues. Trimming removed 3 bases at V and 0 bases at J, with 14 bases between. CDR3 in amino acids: CAISDFGGPSNTGELFF. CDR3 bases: TGTGCCATCAGTGATTTCGGGGGCCCCTCGAACACCGGGGAGCTGTTTTTT.

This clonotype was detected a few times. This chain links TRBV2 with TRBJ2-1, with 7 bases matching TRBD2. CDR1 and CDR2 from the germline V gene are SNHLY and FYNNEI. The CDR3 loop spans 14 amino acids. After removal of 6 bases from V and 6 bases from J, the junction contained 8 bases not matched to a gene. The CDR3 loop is CASSGLVVVNEQFF. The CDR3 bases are TGTGCCAGCAGCGGACTAGTTGTGGTCAATGAGCAGTTCTTC.

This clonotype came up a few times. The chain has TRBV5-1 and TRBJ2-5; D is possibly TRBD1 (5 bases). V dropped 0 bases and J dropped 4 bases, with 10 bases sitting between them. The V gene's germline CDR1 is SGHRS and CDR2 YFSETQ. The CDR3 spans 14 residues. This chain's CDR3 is CASSLDPGIETQYF. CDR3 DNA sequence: TGCGCCAGCAGCTTGGATCCAGGGATAGAGACCCAGTACTTC.

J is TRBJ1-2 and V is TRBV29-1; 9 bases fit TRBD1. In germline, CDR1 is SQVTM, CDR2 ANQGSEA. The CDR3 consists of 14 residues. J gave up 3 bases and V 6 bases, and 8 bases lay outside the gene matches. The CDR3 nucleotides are TGCAGCGTCGATTGGACAGGGGAGGACTATGGCTACACCTTC. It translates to CSVDWTGEDYGYTF. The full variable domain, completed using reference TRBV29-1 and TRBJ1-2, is SAVISQKPSRDICQRGTSLTIQCQVDSQVTMMFWYRQQPGQSLTLIATANQGSEATYESGFVIDKFPISRPNLTFSTLTVSNMSPEDSSIYLCSVDWTGEDYGYTFGSGTRLTVV.

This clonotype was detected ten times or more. CDR3 residues: CASSFQGADYGYTF. CDR3 bases: TGTGCCAGCAGCTTTCAGGGGGCGGACTATGGCTACACCTTC. The V gene is TRBV5-6, the J gene TRBJ1-2; 8 nucleotides line up with TRBD1. The ends lost 2 bases at V and 3 bases at J; junction bases unmatched: 3. The CDR3 consists of 14 residues. Germline V CDR1 and CDR2: SGHDT, YYEEEE.

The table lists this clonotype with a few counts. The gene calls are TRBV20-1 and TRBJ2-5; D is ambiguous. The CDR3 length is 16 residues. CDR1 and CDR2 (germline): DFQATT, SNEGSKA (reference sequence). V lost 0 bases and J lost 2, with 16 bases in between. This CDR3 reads CSARDLETREQETQYF. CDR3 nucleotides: TGCAGTGCTAGAGATCTGGAGACCCGAGAACAAGAGACCCAGTACTTC.

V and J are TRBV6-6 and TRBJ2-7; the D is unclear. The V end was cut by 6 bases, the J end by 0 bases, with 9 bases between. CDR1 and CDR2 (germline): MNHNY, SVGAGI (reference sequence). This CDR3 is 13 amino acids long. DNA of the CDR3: TGTGCCAGCAGCACCCGGGTCTCCTACGAGCAGTACTTC. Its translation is CASSTRVSYEQYF.

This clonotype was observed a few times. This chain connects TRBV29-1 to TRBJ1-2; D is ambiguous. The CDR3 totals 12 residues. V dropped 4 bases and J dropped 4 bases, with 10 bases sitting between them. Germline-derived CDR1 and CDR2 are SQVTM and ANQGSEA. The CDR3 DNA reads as TGCAGCGTTGCGGGCTGGGGCTATGGCTACACCTTC. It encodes CSVAGWGYGYTF.

The CDR3 loop is CASSKAGTGGARSYEQYF. The CDR3 bases are TGTGCCAGCAGCAAAGCGGGGACAGGGGGCGCCCGGTCCTACGAGCAGTACTTC. The rearrangement joins TRBV21-1 to TRBJ2-7; TRBD1, the table's D call, was not compared with the DNA. TRBV21-1 is recorded as a pseudogene. The CDR3 loop spans 18 amino acids.

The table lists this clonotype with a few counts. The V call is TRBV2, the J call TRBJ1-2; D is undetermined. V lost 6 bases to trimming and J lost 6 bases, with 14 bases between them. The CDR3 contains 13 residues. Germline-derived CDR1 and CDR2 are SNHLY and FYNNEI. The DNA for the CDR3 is TGTGCCAGCAGGATCCGGGAGGTGGATGGCTACACCTTC. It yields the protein CASRIREVDGYTF.